This TCR beta chain was obtained from a study of T-cell memory formation after mild COVID-19. Overall study: Among the donors, TCR clusters were largely specific to each donor.

In this sample, this clonotype turned up many times. Its antigen is not known. TCRdb re-analysed the 5' RACE reads in MiXCR, keeping a single row per CDR3 protein. The sample records around 500,000 distinct CDR3 sequences, approximately 18% being singletons. The CDR3 spans 16 residues. V shed 2 bases, J shed 1 base, and the junction held 5 bases outside the gene matches. Overall study results and limits: The pre-infection memory compartment contained some responding clones, suggesting cross-reactive memory joined.

Sequenced sample: PBMCs or a T cell subset sorted from them (not recorded which). The receptor was derived from an adult woman who had mild COVID-19 (a few samples of this study predate the infection). Cell type and time point are not known. This sequence joins TRBV12-3 or TRBV12-4 and TRBJ2-1; 7 bases are a match to TRBD2. DNA of the CDR3: TGTGCCAGCAGTTTAAGACTAGCATCGTCCTACAATGAGCAGTTCTTC. Protein product: CASSLRLASSYNEQFF.